A single sample gave rise to the 9 T cell receptor beta chains below, sequenced in a study of OX40 agonist ivuxolimab in advanced cancers. Data came from immunoSEQ multiplex PCR; TCRdb stores just in-frame clones and leaves some out. The profile covers about 91,000 clones, with about 85% appearing a single time and about 0.22% taken by the ten largest. Source: CD4+ or CD8+ T cells sorted from blood, taken in a trial of the OX40 agonist ivuxolimab. All receptors derive from an adult with an advanced solid tumor such as melanoma, head and neck, liver or kidney cancer.

V and J are TRBV5-1 and TRBJ2-4; 8 nucleotides align to TRBD1. There are 18 residues in the CDR3. The trim removed 5 bases at V and 6 bases at J, leaving 19 bases unmatched. Per germline, CDR1 SGHRS and CDR2 YFSETQ. The CDR3 DNA follows: TGCGCCAGCAGGTTTCGATCTCACAAAGGACAGGGCGGAAACATTCAGTACTTC. It specifies CASRFRSHKGQGGNIQYF.

The rearrangement joins TRBV6-1 to TRBJ2-7, with 7 nucleotides matching TRBD1. Trimming at V came to 5 bases and at J to 3 bases, leaving 4 bases not matched to a gene. CDR1 is MNHNS and CDR2 is SASEGT in the germline V gene. CDR3 length: 13 residues. The CDR3 loop reads CASSRGQIYEQYF. The CDR3 nucleotides read TGTGCCAGCAGTCGGGGACAGATCTACGAGCAGTACTTC.

In its sample, this clone was seen a few times. The chain combines TRBV18 with TRBJ2-7; D possibly matches TRBD1 or TRBD2 (5 bases each). Germline V gene lookup returns CDR1 KGHSH and CDR2 LQKENI. V gave up 4 bases and J gave up 3 bases, with 10 bases separating them. The CDR3 runs 13 residues. Here the CDR3 reads CASSHTRGYEQYF. The CDR3 DNA sequence: TGTGCCAGCTCACACACGAGGGGCTACGAGCAGTACTTC.

This rearrangement joins TRBV28 to TRBJ2-7, with 10 bases fitting TRBD2. The CDR3 is 14 residues long. Germline CDR1 reads MDHEN; CDR2 reads SYDVKM. V lost 4 bases and J lost 4; bases outside the gene matches: 4. In DNA form, the CDR3 reads TGTGCCAGCAGTTCACTAGCGGGAATTTACGAGCAGTACTTC. The encoded protein is CASSSLAGIYEQYF.

CDR3 bases: TGTGCCAGCAGTTTGCCTCAAGAGACCCAGTACTTC. Amino acid sequence: CASSLPQETQYF. The V call is TRBV6-6, the J call TRBJ2-5, with D uncertain. The ends were cut back, 4 bases at V and 2 bases at J, with 5 bases in the middle. CDR1 and CDR2 from the germline V gene are MNHNY and SVGAGI (reference sequence). The CDR3 length is 12 residues.

The CDR3 loop reads CASTGAGNTIYF. For the CDR3, the DNA is TGTGCCAGTACAGGGGCAGGAAACACCATATATTTT. The V call is TRBV6-5, the J call TRBJ1-3, with TRBD1 identical over 7 bases. In germline, CDR1 is MNHEY, CDR2 SVGAGI. V lost 9 bases, J lost 4 bases, and 3 bases stayed unmatched. CDR3 size: 12 residues.

The V call is TRBV28, the J call TRBJ2-7; possible D gene TRBD1, 5 bases. Trimming removed 1 base from V and 7 bases from J, with 14 bases in between. The CDR3 has 14 amino acids. The germline V gene has CDR1 MDHEN and CDR2 SYDVKM. The CDR3 coding sequence is TGTGCCAGCAGTTTATTTGCAGGTGGACAAGAGCAGTACTTC. Amino acid sequence: CASSLFAGGQEQYF. Based on the CDR3 plus reference TRBV28 and TRBJ2-7, the full variable domain is DVKVTQSSRYLVKRTGEKVFLECVQDMDHENMFWYRQDPGLGLRLIYFSYDVKMKEKGDIPEGYSVSREKKERFSLILESASTNQTSMYLCASSLFAGGQEQYFGPGTRLTVT.

The chain uses TRBV5-5 and TRBJ1-2; 8 nucleotides agree with TRBD1. V dropped 4 bases and J dropped 6; count of bases not matched to a gene: 5. Germline V CDR1 and CDR2: SGHKS, YYEKEE (reference sequence). The CDR3 totals 13 residues. CDR3 in DNA: TGTGCCAGCAGCCCCGGACAGGGAGATGGCTACACCTTC. Translated, it gives CASSPGQGDGYTF.

V usage is TRBV9 and J usage is TRBJ1-4; 8 bases align to TRBD1. The CDR3 runs 16 residues. The V gene end was trimmed by 4 bases and the J gene end by 6 bases; junction bases not matched to a gene: 11. Germline values: CDR1 SGDLS, CDR2 YYNGEE. In DNA, the CDR3 is TGTGCCAGCAGCCCCCGGACAGGGTGGGGTCATGAAAAACTGTTTTTT. This translates into CASSPRTGWGHEKLFF.